This TCR beta chain was recovered during a study of blood T cell repertoires in COVID-19. The overall study: Material from acute and convalescent COVID-19 was sourced from the United States, Italy and Spain. Sample material is recorded as cDNA or gDNA derived from T cells, B-cell-depleted T cells, or PBMCs.

The CDR3 loop spans 12 amino acids. CDR1 and CDR2 (germline): SGHTA, FQGNSA. Trimming removed 5 bases from V and 5 bases from J, with 10 bases in between. As processed by the authors: Amplification of reference gene primers provided the estimated nucleated cell counts. Profiled with immunoSEQ multiplex PCR; TCRdb holds only in-frame clones, not every one. Clonal size and the V and J genes are those of that table, whereas D and trimming came from the DNA. Among some 390,000 clones listed, more than 85% were seen once. The TCR originated in a human donor in a cohort sampled during active COVID-19. V usage is TRBV7-2 and J usage is TRBJ2-7; unclear D gene. Sequenced input: peripheral blood. The CDR3 bases are TGTGCCAGCAGCCTCGACTGGAACGAGCAGTACTTC. This gives the protein CASSLDWNEQYF.